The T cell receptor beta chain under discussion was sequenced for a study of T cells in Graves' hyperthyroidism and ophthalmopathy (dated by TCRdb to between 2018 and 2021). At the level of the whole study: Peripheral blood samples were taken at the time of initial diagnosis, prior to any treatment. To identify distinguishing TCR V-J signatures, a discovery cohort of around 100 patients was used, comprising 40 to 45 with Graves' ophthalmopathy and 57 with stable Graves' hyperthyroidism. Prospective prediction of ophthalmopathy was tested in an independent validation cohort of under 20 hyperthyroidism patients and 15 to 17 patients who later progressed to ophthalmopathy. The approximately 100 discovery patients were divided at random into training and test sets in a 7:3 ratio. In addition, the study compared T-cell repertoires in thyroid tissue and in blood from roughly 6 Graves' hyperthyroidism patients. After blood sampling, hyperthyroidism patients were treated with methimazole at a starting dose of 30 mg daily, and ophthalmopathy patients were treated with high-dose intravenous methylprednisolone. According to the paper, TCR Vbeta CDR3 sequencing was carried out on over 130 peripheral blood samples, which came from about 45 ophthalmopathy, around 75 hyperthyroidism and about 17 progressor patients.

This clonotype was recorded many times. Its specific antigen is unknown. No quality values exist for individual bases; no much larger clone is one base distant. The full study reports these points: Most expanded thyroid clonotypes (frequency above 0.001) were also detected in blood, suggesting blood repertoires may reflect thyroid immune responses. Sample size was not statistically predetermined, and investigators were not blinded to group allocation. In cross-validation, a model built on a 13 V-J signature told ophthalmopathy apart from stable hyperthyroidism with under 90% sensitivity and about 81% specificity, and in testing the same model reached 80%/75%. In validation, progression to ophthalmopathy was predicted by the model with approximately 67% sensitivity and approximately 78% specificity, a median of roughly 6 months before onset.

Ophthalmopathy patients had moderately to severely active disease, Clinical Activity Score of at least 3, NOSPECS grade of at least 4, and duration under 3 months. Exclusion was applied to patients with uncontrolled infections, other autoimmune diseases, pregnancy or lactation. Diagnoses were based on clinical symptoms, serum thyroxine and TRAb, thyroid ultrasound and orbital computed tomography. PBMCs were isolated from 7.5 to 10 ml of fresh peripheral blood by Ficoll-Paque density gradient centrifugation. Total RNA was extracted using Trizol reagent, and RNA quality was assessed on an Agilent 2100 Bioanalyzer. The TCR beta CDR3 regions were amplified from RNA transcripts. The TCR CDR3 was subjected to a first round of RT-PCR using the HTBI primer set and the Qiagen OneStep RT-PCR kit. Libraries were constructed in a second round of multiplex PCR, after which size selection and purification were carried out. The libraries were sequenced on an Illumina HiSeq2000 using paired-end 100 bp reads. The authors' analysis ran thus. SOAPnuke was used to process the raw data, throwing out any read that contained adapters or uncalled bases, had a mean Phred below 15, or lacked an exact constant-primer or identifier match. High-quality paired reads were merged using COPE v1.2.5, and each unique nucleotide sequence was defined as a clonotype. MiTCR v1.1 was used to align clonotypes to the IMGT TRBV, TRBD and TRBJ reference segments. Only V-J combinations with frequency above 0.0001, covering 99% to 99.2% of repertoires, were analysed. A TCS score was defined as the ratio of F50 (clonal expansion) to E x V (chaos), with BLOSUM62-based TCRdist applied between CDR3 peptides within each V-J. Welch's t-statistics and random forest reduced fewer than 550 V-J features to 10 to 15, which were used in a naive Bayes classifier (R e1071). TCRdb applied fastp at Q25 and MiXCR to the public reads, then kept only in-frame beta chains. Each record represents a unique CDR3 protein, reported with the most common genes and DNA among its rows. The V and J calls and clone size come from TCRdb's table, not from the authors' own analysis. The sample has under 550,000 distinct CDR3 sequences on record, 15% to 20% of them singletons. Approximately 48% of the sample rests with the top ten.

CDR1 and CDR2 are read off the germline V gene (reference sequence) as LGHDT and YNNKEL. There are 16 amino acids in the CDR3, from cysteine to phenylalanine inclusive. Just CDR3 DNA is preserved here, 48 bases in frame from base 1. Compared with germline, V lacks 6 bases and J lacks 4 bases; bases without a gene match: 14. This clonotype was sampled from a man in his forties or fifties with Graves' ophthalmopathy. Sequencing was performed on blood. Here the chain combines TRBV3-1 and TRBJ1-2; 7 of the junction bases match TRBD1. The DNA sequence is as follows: TGTGCCAGCAGTCTTGGCCGAACAGGGGACAGCTATGGCTACACCTTC. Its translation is CASSLGRTGDSYGYTF.